Each of the 29 T cell receptor beta chains below was sequenced from the same sample in a study of cytomegalovirus exposure and HLA in healthy donors. The PCR employed 60 Vbeta primers together with 13 Jbeta primers. The assay was immunoSEQ multiplex PCR, and TCRdb's table has in-frame clones only and misses some. The table shows about 190,000 clones, with just under 75% occurring only once. The specimen was PBMCs. These receptors came from a man younger than 40 in good health and CMV-seropositive.

This chain uses TRBV19 with TRBJ2-3; 13 bases line up with TRBD2. The CDR3 is 20 amino acids. In germline, CDR1 is LNHDA, CDR2 SQIVND (reference sequence). With V trimmed by 6 bases and J by 1 base, 16 bases remained unmatched. CDR3 in DNA: TGTGCCAGTAGCGCCGAAGGGACTAGCGGGATGGTGTATGGCACAGATACGCAGTATTTT. The encoded protein is CASSAEGTSGMVYGTDTQYF.

The chain carries TRBV14 and TRBJ1-6; D gene unclear. Trimming shortened V by 4 bases and J by 10 bases, and 8 bases separated the two germline ends. The CDR3 runs 12 residues. Looked up from germline, CDR1 is SGHDN and CDR2 is FVKESK. CDR3 sequence: CASSPGNSPLHF. The CDR3 DNA reads TGTGCCAGCAGCCCGGGGAACTCACCCCTCCACTTT.

The J gene is TRBJ2-3, the V gene TRBV7-2; TRBD2 is a possible D gene (5 bases). Germline CDR1 reads SGHTA; CDR2 reads FQGNSA. CDR3 length: 14 amino acids. Trimming left V 3 bases short and J 0 bases short, with 7 bases between. The CDR3 here is CASSFRTSTDTQYF. Here the CDR3 DNA reads TGTGCCAGCAGCTTCCGGACTAGCACAGATACGCAGTATTTT.

In its sample, this clone was seen a few times. The V and J genes are TRBV30 and TRBJ2-1, with 15 bases lining up with TRBD2. Germline lookup yields CDR1 GTSNPN and CDR2 SVGIG (reference sequence). This CDR3 comprises 14 residues. V was clipped by 2 bases and J by 10 bases; unmatched bases: 3. In DNA form, the CDR3 reads TGTGCCTGGAGTCGGACTAGCGGGGGGGGAGAGCAGTTCTTC. Its translation: CAWSRTSGGGEQFF.

The genes are TRBV4-2 and TRBJ1-5; 10 bases align to TRBD1. Germline V gene lookup returns CDR1 LGHNA and CDR2 YNFKEQ. This CDR3 region has 18 residues. Trimming took 3 bases from V and 1 from J; bases not matched to a gene: 9. The CDR3 spells CASSQSNPGQGSNQPQHF. The CDR3 bases are TGTGCCAGCAGCCAGTCCAATCCGGGACAGGGGAGCAATCAGCCCCAGCATTTT.

The chain is built from TRBV4-3 and TRBJ2-6; 8 bases match TRBD2. V dropped 3 bases and J dropped 0; count of bases not matched to a gene: 7. CDR3 length equals 18 residues. Germline CDR1 is LGHNA and CDR2 is YSLEER. CDR3 bases: TGCGCCAGCAGCCAGTCTAGCGGGCCGCACTCTGGGGCCAACGTCCTGACTTTC. It encodes CASSQSSGPHSGANVLTF.

This clone was seen a few times. The chain links TRBV13 to TRBJ2-3; D is possibly TRBD1 (6 bases). The CDR3 consists of 14 residues. V shed 6 bases and J shed 5 bases, with 15 bases lying between them. The germline gives CDR1 PRHDT, CDR2 FYEKMQ (reference sequence). CDR3 sequence (DNA): TGTGCCAGCAGTTTTGGGGGCGCAGGAGATACGCAGTATTTT. Protein product: CASSFGGAGDTQYF. Together with reference TRBV13 and TRBJ2-3, the CDR3 gives the full variable domain: AAGVIQSPRHLIKEKRETATLKCYPIPRHDTVYWYQQGPGQDPQFLISFYEKMQSDKGSIPDRFSAQQFSDYHSELNMSSLELGDSALYFCASSFGGAGDTQYFGPGTRLTVL.

This chain links TRBV7-9 with TRBJ2-7; D gene uncertain. V was trimmed by 1 base and J by 5 bases, leaving 15 bases between them. Germline CDR1 is SEHNR and CDR2 is FQNEAQ (reference sequence). The CDR3 sequence is 15 residues long. CDR3 DNA: TGTGCCAGCAGCTTAGGGGCCGTAACTCGAGACGAGCAGTACTTC. Encoded protein: CASSLGAVTRDEQYF.

This clone was observed a few times. This chain links TRBV11-3 with TRBJ2-5; a possible D gene is TRBD1 (6 bases). The J call may not be correct, given that the DNA end is closer to TRBJ2-7. CDR3 length equals 15 residues. Germline V gene data show CDR1 as SGHNT and CDR2 as YENEEA. The CDR3 nucleotides read TGTGCCAGCAGCCTCGGGCCTCAGGGGTCCTACGAGCAGTACTTC. It encodes CASSLGPQGSYEQYF.

The chain has TRBV5-1 and TRBJ2-7, with 8 positions matching TRBD1. Trimming removed 9 bases from V and 3 bases from J; junction bases left unmatched: 8. In germline, CDR1 is SGHRS, CDR2 YFSETQ. This CDR3 comprises 13 residues. The CDR3 DNA reads as TGCGCCACGCGACAGGGGATTGACTACGAGCAGTACTTC. Translated, it gives CATRQGIDYEQYF.

The chain employs TRBV18 and TRBJ1-4; D unresolved. Looked up from germline, CDR1 is KGHSH and CDR2 is LQKENI. Trimming left V 2 bases short and J 3 bases short, with 7 bases between. The CDR3 is made up of 14 amino acids. The CDR3 DNA sequence: TGTGCCAGCTCACCAACTTCGTCTAATGAAAAACTGTTTTTT. Translating gives CASSPTSSNEKLFF. The variable domain in full, with the rest retrieved from reference TRBV18 and TRBJ1-4, is NAGVMQNPRHLVRRRGQEARLRCSPMKGHSHVYWYRQLPEEGLKFMVYLQKENIIDESGMPKERFSAEFPKEGPSILRIQQVVRGDSAAYFCASSPTSSNEKLFFGSGTQLSVL.

The gene calls are TRBV7-9 and TRBJ2-5; tentatively, D is TRBD2 (6 bases). The CDR3 covers 12 residues. The germline V gene has CDR1 SEHNR and CDR2 FQNEAQ (reference sequence). V gave up 6 bases and J gave up 7 bases, with 12 bases separating them. In DNA, the CDR3 is TGTGCCAGCAGTGGAGGGCCGGGGACCCAGTACTTC. Translating it yields CASSGGPGTQYF.

V and J are TRBV7-2 and TRBJ1-1, with TRBD1 as a possible D gene (5 bases). CDR1 SGHTA and CDR2 FQGNSA come from the germline V gene. Between the trimmed V and J ends, which lost 5 bases and 6 bases, there was a span of 10 bases. This CDR3 is built from 12 residues. In nucleotides, the CDR3 is TGTGCCAGCAGCCTTGGGGGGGCTGAAGCTTTCTTT. Its translation is CASSLGGAEAFF.

The J gene is TRBJ1-3, the V gene TRBV5-1; D is possibly TRBD1 (6 bases). Trimming took off 4 bases at V and 8 bases at J, with 16 bases between the two ends. From germline, CDR1 is SGHRS and CDR2 YFSETQ. This CDR3 comprises 14 residues. The CDR3 DNA reads as TGCGCCAGCAGCGTTGGGACATCCATAGACACCATATATTTT. Translated, it gives CASSVGTSIDTIYF.

This clone has a handful of counts. The chain is built from TRBV4-2 and TRBJ1-5; D might be TRBD1 (5 bases). Germline CDR1 LGHNA, CDR2 YNFKEQ. This CDR3 is 15 amino acids long. V was cut by 0 bases and J by 7 bases, with 13 bases left in between. The chain's CDR3 is CASSQDGRGDQPQHF. CDR3 sequence (DNA): TGTGCCAGCAGCCAAGATGGAAGGGGCGACCAGCCCCAGCATTTT.

V gene TRBV28 combines with J gene TRBJ1-1; D gene unclear. Germline CDR1 MDHEN, CDR2 SYDVKM. CDR3 size: 13 residues. Between the trimmed V and J ends, which lost 5 bases and 0 bases, there was a span of 7 bases. This CDR3 reads CASSPPVNTEAFF. CDR3 DNA sequence: TGTGCCAGCAGTCCCCCGGTGAACACTGAAGCTTTCTTT. Full variable domain (outside the CDR3, taken from reference TRBV28 and TRBJ1-1): DVKVTQSSRYLVKRTGEKVFLECVQDMDHENMFWYRQDPGLGLRLIYFSYDVKMKEKGDIPEGYSVSREKKERFSLILESASTNQTSMYLCASSPPVNTEAFFGQGTRLTVV.

The chain uses TRBV6-6 and TRBJ2-7; 7 positions agree with TRBD1. The junction had 4 bases not matched to a gene; V was cut back by 0 bases and J by 2 bases. From germline, CDR1 is MNHNY and CDR2 SVGAGI (reference sequence). The CDR3 loop spans 15 amino acids. CDR3 DNA: TGTGCCAGCAGTTACTCCTGGCAGGGGGCCTACGAGCAGTACTTC. Its protein product is CASSYSWQGAYEQYF.

This clone was seen a single time. The V call is TRBV6-5, the J call TRBJ1-5; TRBD1 might be the D (6 bases). V lost 2 bases, J lost 5 bases, and 10 bases lay in between. CDR3 length: 14 residues. In germline, CDR1 is MNHEY, CDR2 SVGAGI. CDR3: CASSYDRKYQPQHF. The DNA for the CDR3 is TGTGCCAGCAGTTACGACAGGAAATATCAGCCCCAGCATTTT.

The rearrangement joins TRBV6-5 to TRBJ1-5; D is unresolved. The germline V gene has CDR1 MNHEY and CDR2 SVGAGI. V lost 5 bases and J lost 7, with 9 bases in between. The CDR3 is made up of 12 amino acids. CDR3 sequence reads: CASSVTRQPQHF. The CDR3 coding sequence is TGTGCCAGCAGTGTAACTCGACAGCCCCAGCATTTT.

The chain is built from TRBV20-1 and TRBJ1-4; D is undetermined. CDR3 length: 11 residues. The germline gives CDR1 DFQATT, CDR2 SNEGSKA (reference sequence). V was trimmed by 6 bases and J by 7 bases, leaving 9 bases between them. CDR3 bases: TGCAGTGCACTTAGGAGTGAAAAACTGTTTTTT. Encoded protein: CSALRSEKLFF.

V is TRBV13 and J is TRBJ2-3; unclear D gene. This CDR3 contains 14 residues. The germline V gene encodes CDR1 PRHDT and CDR2 FYEKMQ (reference sequence). Trimming cost V 0 bases and J 1 base, with 5 bases left between them. The CDR3 DNA reads TGTGCCAGCAGCTTAGGCCGGGGCACAGATACGCAGTATTTT. Translated: CASSLGRGTDTQYF.

J is TRBJ2-7 and V is TRBV7-2, with a tentative D call TRBD1 (6 bases). V shed 5 bases and J shed 2 bases, with 10 bases lying between them. The CDR3 length is 13 residues. CDR1 is SGHTA, CDR2 FQGNSA, per germline. The DNA of the CDR3 is TGTGCCAGCAGCAGAGGGGACACCTACGAGCAGTACTTC. Translating it yields CASSRGDTYEQYF.

V is TRBV14 and J is TRBJ1-1; 8 bases map to TRBD1. Germline CDR1 reads SGHDN; CDR2 reads FVKESK. The CDR3 length is 14 residues. The J segment lost 5 bases and the V segment lost 4 bases, leaving 6 bases of the junction unmatched. CDR3: CASSPRTGNTEAFF. CDR3 DNA sequence: TGTGCCAGCAGCCCCCGGACAGGGAATACTGAAGCTTTCTTT.

This clone was observed a handful of times. This sequence joins TRBV28 and TRBJ2-7; 7 bases line up with TRBD1. V gave up 6 bases and J gave up 2 bases; unmatched junction bases: 1. The CDR3 covers 12 residues. The germline gives CDR1 MDHEN, CDR2 SYDVKM. The CDR3 loop reads CASRQGTYEQYF. The CDR3 DNA reads as TGTGCCAGCAGACAGGGGACCTACGAGCAGTACTTC.

A remark on this clone: The same CDR3 can be traced to other DNA sequences in this sample. The rearrangement uses TRBV20-1 and TRBJ2-7; D possibly corresponds to TRBD2 (6 bases). V was shortened by 5 bases and J by 2 bases, with 7 bases between the two germline ends. The CDR3 loop spans 11 amino acids. The V gene's germline CDR1 is DFQATT and CDR2 SNEGSKA (reference sequence). For the CDR3, the DNA is TGCAGTGCTCAGCGGGCCTACGAGCAGTACTTC. Protein: CSAQRAYEQYF.

The chain couples TRBV6-1 to TRBJ1-5, with D possibly matching TRBD1 (5 bases). The CDR3 is made up of 13 amino acids. Trimming took 7 bases from V and 6 from J, leaving 13 bases between them. Germline loops: CDR1 MNHNS, CDR2 SASEGT. Here the CDR3 DNA reads TGTGCCAGCATAGGCGCAAGGGGTCAGCCCCAGCATTTT. Residues: CASIGARGQPQHF.

The rearrangement links TRBV13 to TRBJ1-1; TRBD1 might be the D (6 bases). This CDR3 comprises 15 residues. V lost 1 base and J 4 bases, leaving 13 bases between the germline ends. Germline V lookup: CDR1 PRHDT, CDR2 FYEKMQ (reference sequence). CDR3 residues: CASSLVGTIRTEAFF. Written as DNA, the CDR3 is TGTGCCAGCAGCTTAGTTGGGACAATTCGCACTGAAGCTTTCTTT. Together with reference TRBV13 and TRBJ1-1, the CDR3 gives the full variable domain: AAGVIQSPRHLIKEKRETATLKCYPIPRHDTVYWYQQGPGQDPQFLISFYEKMQSDKGSIPDRFSAQQFSDYHSELNMSSLELGDSALYFCASSLVGTIRTEAFFGQGTRLTVV.

The V and J genes are TRBV9 and TRBJ1-3, with TRBD1 matching 8 bases. V shed 0 bases and J 7 bases; nucleotides not matched to a gene: 6. The CDR3 runs 15 residues. Germline CDR1 reads SGDLS; CDR2 reads YYNGEE. CDR3 amino acids: CASSVGAGGVNTIYF. In DNA form, the CDR3 reads TGTGCCAGCAGCGTAGGAGCAGGGGGCGTCAACACCATATATTTT.

The chain links TRBV19 to TRBJ2-7; 9 nucleotides align to TRBD1. In germline, CDR1 is LNHDA, CDR2 SQIVND (reference sequence). The CDR3 has 14 amino acids. V lost 6 bases to trimming and J lost 1 base; unmatched junction nucleotides: 4. The CDR3 DNA reads TGTGCCAGTAGCGGACAGGGGAGATCCTACGAGCAGTACTTC. It translates to CASSGQGRSYEQYF.